The 20 T cell receptor beta chains below were found in one sample sequenced in a study of CD8 T cells in ankylosing spondylitis. TCRdb re-derived calls from the 5' RACE reads in MiXCR, one entry per CDR3 protein. The repertoire holds approximately 240,000 distinct CDR3 sequences, with more than 20% as singletons. The sequencing input was blood, either unsorted or a sorted T cell fraction (not recorded which). These receptors were taken from a male donor with ankylosing spondylitis or in good health (not recorded which).

This clonotype came up many times. V and J are TRBV12-3 or TRBV12-4 and TRBJ1-2, with 7 nucleotides matching TRBD1. V gave up 6 bases and J gave up 3 bases; unmatched junction bases: 16. The CDR3 has 17 amino acids. CDR3 in amino acids: CASSRFRGRSSDYGYTF. As DNA, the CDR3 is TGTGCCAGCAGCCGATTCAGGGGGAGGTCATCGGACTATGGCTACACCTTC.

Many counts were recorded for this clonotype. The chain recombines TRBV10-3 with TRBJ2-7; 7 bases are a match to TRBD1. The CDR3 extends over 14 amino acids. J was trimmed by 2 bases and V by 3 bases; bases with no gene match: 4. The V gene's germline CDR1 is ENHRY and CDR2 SYGVKD. The CDR3 reads CAISDTTGAYEQYF. CDR3 nucleotide sequence: TGTGCCATCAGTGACACAACAGGGGCCTACGAGCAGTACTTC.

The rearrangement joins TRBV20-1 to TRBJ1-1, with D unclear. The germline V gene has CDR1 DFQATT and CDR2 SNEGSKA (reference sequence). Trimming cost V 1 base and J 5 bases, with 11 bases left between them. This CDR3 contains 13 residues. The CDR3 spells CSARGNLRTEAFF. In DNA form, the CDR3 reads TGCAGTGCTAGAGGAAATCTGAGGACTGAAGCTTTCTTT.

This clonotype was observed at least ten times. This chain links TRBV29-1 with TRBJ2-6; D is unclear. There are 16 residues in the CDR3. Germline-derived CDR1 and CDR2 are SQVTM and ANQGSEA. V dropped 3 bases and J dropped 1 base, with 13 bases sitting between them. CDR3 residues: CSVERQAESGANVLTF. In DNA, the CDR3 is TGCAGCGTTGAGAGGCAGGCTGAGTCTGGGGCCAACGTCCTGACTTTC.

This clonotype was seen a few times. The chain employs TRBV20-1 and TRBJ2-1; 8 nucleotides agree with TRBD2. The CDR3 runs to 18 residues. CDR1 is DFQATT and CDR2 is SNEGSKA in the germline V gene (reference sequence). Germline trimming cut 0 bases from V and 4 bases from J; bases unmatched to any gene: 14. The CDR3 nucleotides read TGCAGTGCTAGAGATCGGCCGACAGCGGGGGATCGTTACAATGAGCAGTTCTTC. As protein: CSARDRPTAGDRYNEQFF.

This clonotype appeared many times. The chain carries TRBV4-1 and TRBJ2-1; no clear D. Trimming took off 10 bases at V and 5 bases at J, with 15 bases between the two ends. This CDR3 region has 13 residues. From germline, CDR1 is MGHRA and CDR2 YSYEKL. CDR3 nucleotide sequence: TGCGCCACCTCGACACGTAAAAACAATGAGCAGTTCTTC. Encoded protein: CATSTRKNNEQFF.

This sequence joins TRBV27 and TRBJ2-7, with TRBD2 identical over 10 bases. The CDR3 length is 16 residues. Looked up from germline, CDR1 is MNHEY and CDR2 is SMNVEV (reference sequence). The V gene end was trimmed by 2 bases and the J gene end by 0 bases; junction bases not matched to a gene: 4. CDR3 loop: CASSLDRLAGSYEQYF. The CDR3 coding sequence is TGTGCCAGCAGTTTAGACCGACTAGCGGGCTCCTACGAGCAGTACTTC.

The V and J genes are TRBV7-2 and TRBJ2-7; TRBD1 matches 8 bases. The CDR3 has 13 amino acids. Germline V gene data show CDR1 as SGHTA and CDR2 as FQGNSA. Germline trimming cut 3 bases from V and 6 bases from J; bases unmatched to any gene: 4. The CDR3 sequence: CASSFAGGSEQYF. CDR3 bases: TGTGCCAGCAGCTTTGCAGGGGGCTCCGAGCAGTACTTC.

The CDR3: CSAQRQGRNIQYF. CDR3 in DNA: TGCAGCGCCCAGAGGCAGGGGCGAAACATTCAGTACTTC. The V call is TRBV29-1, the J call TRBJ2-4; TRBD1 might be the D (6 bases). There are 13 residues in the CDR3. From germline, CDR1 is SQVTM and CDR2 ANQGSEA. The V and J ends lost 7 bases and 6 bases respectively, with 16 bases between them. Full variable domain (outside the CDR3, taken from reference TRBV29-1 and TRBJ2-4): SAVISQKPSRDICQRGTSLTIQCQVDSQVTMMFWYRQQPGQSLTLIATANQGSEATYESGFVIDKFPISRPNLTFSTLTVSNMSPEDSSIYLCSAQRQGRNIQYFGAGTRLSVL.

The chain has TRBV20-1 and TRBJ2-4; D might be TRBD2 (6 bases). Trimming shortened V by 3 bases and J by 8 bases, and 14 bases separated the two germline ends. The CDR3 runs 13 residues. Germline V gene lookup returns CDR1 DFQATT and CDR2 SNEGSKA (reference sequence). This CDR3 is CSARGLDRDIQYF. CDR3 bases: TGCAGTGCTAGGGGACTTGACCGGGACATTCAGTACTTC.

The J gene is TRBJ1-4, the V gene TRBV20-1; 9 bases fit TRBD1. V shed 1 base, J shed 2 bases, and the junction held 5 bases outside the gene matches. This CDR3 comprises 16 residues. The germline V gene encodes CDR1 DFQATT and CDR2 SNEGSKA (reference sequence). CDR3: CSARVEQGATNEKLFF. CDR3 in DNA: TGCAGTGCTAGAGTCGAACAGGGGGCGACTAATGAAAAACTGTTTTTT.

In its sample, this clonotype was seen many times. The chain recombines TRBV29-1 with TRBJ1-2; no clear D. This CDR3 has 12 residues. Trimming shortened V by 3 bases and J by 8 bases, and 13 bases separated the two germline ends. CDR1 and CDR2 (germline): SQVTM, ANQGSEA. In DNA form, the CDR3 reads TGCAGCGTTGAGGAGGGAGTCGGGGGCTACACCTTC. Translation: CSVEEGVGGYTF.

The genes are TRBV10-3 and TRBJ2-1; TRBD2 matches at 12 bases. The V segment lost 3 bases and the J segment 8 bases; nucleotides outside the gene matches: 8. CDR3 size: 16 residues. From germline, CDR1 is ENHRY and CDR2 SYGVKD. In DNA, the CDR3 is TGTGCCATCAGTGATGGGGCTAGCGGGGGGGTCGATGAGCAGTTCTTC. Amino acid sequence: CAISDGASGGVDEQFF.

The sample holds a few counts of this clonotype. The rearrangement joins TRBV10-3 to TRBJ2-1, with 10 bases that match TRBD2. V shed 5 bases and J 9 bases; nucleotides not matched to a gene: 7. This CDR3 is built from 14 residues. Germline CDR1 reads ENHRY; CDR2 reads SYGVKD. CDR3 sequence (DNA): TGTGCCATCAGTCCTAGCGGGGGATTCGGTGAGCAGTTCTTC. This gives the protein CAISPSGGFGEQFF.

The rearrangement links TRBV5-1 to TRBJ1-1; 7 nucleotides line up with TRBD1. Trimming at V came to 4 bases and at J to 1 base, leaving 7 bases not matched to a gene. The CDR3 spans 15 residues. Germline CDR1 reads SGHRS; CDR2 reads YFSETQ. CDR3: CASSHWGQTNTEAFF. CDR3 nucleotide sequence: TGCGCCAGCAGCCACTGGGGACAGACGAACACTGAAGCTTTCTTT.

This clonotype was seen repeatedly, ten times or more. The chain carries TRBV20-1 and TRBJ2-5; the D is unclear. Germline V gene data show CDR1 as DFQATT and CDR2 as SNEGSKA (reference sequence). The CDR3 sequence is 11 residues long. The V end lost 5 bases, the J end lost 0 bases, and 4 bases lay between the germline ends. As DNA, the CDR3 is TGCAGTGCTGGGGACCAAGAGACCCAGTACTTC. Translated, it gives CSAGDQETQYF.

There are a few counts of this clonotype. J is TRBJ2-5 and V is TRBV20-1; D unresolved. The CDR3 runs to 14 residues. V shed 4 bases and J shed 1 base, with 13 bases lying between them. Germline-derived CDR1 and CDR2 are DFQATT and SNEGSKA (reference sequence). In DNA, the CDR3 is TGCAGTGCTACAGGACCTTATCCCCAAGAGACCCAGTACTTC. Translating it yields CSATGPYPQETQYF.

A remark on this clonotype: With a much larger clone just one base away, this may be a read error. The CDR3 protein is CARSESIGGTDTQYF. The CDR3 DNA reads as TGCGCCAGAAGTGAGTCGATTGGGGGGACAGATACGCAGTATTTT. The chain carries TRBV10-1 and TRBJ2-3; perhaps TRBD2 as D (6 bases). The CDR3 covers 15 residues. The V gene's germline CDR1 is WNHNN and CDR2 SYGVQD (reference sequence).

This clonotype turned up a few times. In nucleotides, the CDR3 is TGCAGTGCCACGACAGGGTCTTGGAATACGGGTGAGCAGTTCTTC. Its protein product is CSATTGSWNTGEQFF. The chain links TRBV20-1 to TRBJ2-1; 7 bases are a match to TRBD1. V gave up 6 bases and J gave up 9 bases; unmatched junction bases: 17. Germline V gene data show CDR1 as DFQATT and CDR2 as SNEGSKA (reference sequence). The CDR3 extends over 15 amino acids.

The chain employs TRBV10-3 and TRBJ2-7, with 10 bases that match TRBD1. The germline V gene has CDR1 ENHRY and CDR2 SYGVKD. This CDR3 comprises 14 residues. Unmatched junction bases numbered 7, after V lost 10 bases and J lost 1 base. CDR3 loop: CATTGTGVSYEQYF. The CDR3 bases are TGTGCCACAACGGGGACAGGGGTTTCCTACGAGCAGTACTTC.